These T cell receptor beta chains were read from a single sample in a study of identifying expanded T cells in peripheral blood. Sequencing used immunoSEQ multiplex PCR; TCRdb keeps in-frame clones, though not all of them. Of around 100,000 clones in the sample, over 80% were seen once. The sequenced material came from blood. The receptors originated from a person aged 18 to 75 in good health. The CDR3 runs from the conserved cysteine through the conserved F or W. The D gene is left open where the match is weak. Clone size is not always given. Where it is, it says once, few, many or a class for expanded clones.

J gene,D gene,clone size,V gene,CDR3 DNA,CDR3 protein
TRBJ2-7,NA,once,TRBV11-2,TGTGCCAGCAGCTTCAACTGGATGGATGACGAGCAGTACTTC,CASSFNWMDDEQYF
TRBJ2-7,TRBD1,NA,TRBV5-1,TGCGCCAGCAGCTTGGCCGGGACAGACCTCTACGAGCAGTACTTC,CASSLAGTDLYEQYF
TRBJ1-5,TRBD1,NA,TRBV15,TGTGCCACCAGCAGAGATCAAAGGACAGGGTCATGGCAGCCCCAGCATTTT,CATSRDQRTGSWQPQHF
TRBJ1-2,NA,NA,TRBV7-8,TGTGCCAGCAGCTTAGCTAACTATGGCTACACCTTC,CASSLANYGYTF
TRBJ1-2,NA,NA,TRBV6-4,TGTGCCAGACAGGGAAGTCGCGGCTACACCTTC,CARQGSRGYTF
TRBJ2-7,NA,NA,TRBV6-1,TGTGCCAGCAGTGAAGGTGTCTACGAGCAGTACTTC,CASSEGVYEQYF
TRBJ1-1,TRBD1,NA,TRBV6-5,TGTGCCAGCAGTTACGGACAGGGGGGAGAAGCTTTCTTT,CASSYGQGGEAFF
TRBJ1-2,NA,once,TRBV27,TGTGCCAGCAGTCCATCGCGGAGCGGGAATAACTATGGCTACACCTTC,CASSPSRSGNNYGYTF
TRBJ1-3,NA,NA,TRBV25-1,TGTGCCAGCAGTCCCCGGGACCGAAACACCATATATTTT,CASSPRDRNTIYF
TRBJ1-6,NA,NA,TRBV5-6,TGTGCCAGCAGCTTGACGGGTAGCTCCTATAATTCACCCCTCCACTTT,CASSLTGSSYNSPLHF
TRBJ2-7,NA,NA,TRBV19,TGTGCCAGTAGTATGGGAAGAGAGGAGTCCTACGAGCAGTACTTC,CASSMGREESYEQYF
TRBJ2-7,NA,NA,TRBV2,TGTGCCAGCAGTGAAGCGCTTCCAGGACGGACCTACGAGCAGTACTTC,CASSEALPGRTYEQYF
TRBJ2-1,NA,NA,TRBV19,TGTGCCAGTGGAGCTACAGGAGGGCGCAATGAGCAGTTCTTC,CASGATGGRNEQFF
TRBJ2-1,NA,NA,TRBV11-2,TGTGCCAGCAGCTTAGGCGAGACAACCGGGATAAAGCAGTTCTTC,CASSLGETTGIKQFF
TRBJ1-2,TRBD1,NA,TRBV19,TGTGCCAGTAGTACCACGGACAGGCCAGGAGGCTACACCTTC,CASSTTDRPGGYTF
TRBJ2-3,TRBD2,NA,TRBV4-1,TGCGCCAGCAGTCCAACTAGCGGGGGGGCGGCAGGAAATACGCAGTATTTT,CASSPTSGGAAGNTQYF
TRBJ1-5,NA,NA,TRBV5-6,TGTGCCAGCAGCTTCGGTTCCTTTAGCAATCAGCCCCAGCATTTT,CASSFGSFSNQPQHF
TRBJ1-1,TRBD1,once,TRBV6-5,TGTGCCAGCAGTCTGGACAGGAGAGGTAGCACTGAAGCTTTCTTT,CASSLDRRGSTEAFF
TRBJ2-2,NA,NA,TRBV7-3,TGTGCCAGCAGCTCCTACGGATACACCGGGGAGCTGTTTTTT,CASSSYGYTGELFF
TRBJ1-6,NA,few,TRBV25-1,TGTGCCAGCAGTGGAGCCAGTAGGACCCTCCACTTT,CASSGASRTLHF
TRBJ2-7,TRBD1,NA,TRBV18,TGTGCCAGCTCACCATCGGGGACAGGGCCCTACGAGCAGTACTTC,CASSPSGTGPYEQYF
TRBJ2-7,NA,NA,TRBV5-5,TGTGCCAGCAGCTTTGACTCGGGCGAGCAGTACTTC,CASSFDSGEQYF
TRBJ1-3,NA,NA,TRBV30,TGTGCCTGGACAGTGGGTCTCTCTGGAAACACCATATATTTT,CAWTVGLSGNTIYF
TRBJ2-7,TRBD2,few,TRBV19,TGTGCCAGTTCCTTCGTAATAGCGGGAATGTACGAGCAGTACTTC,CASSFVIAGMYEQYF
TRBJ1-3,NA,NA,TRBV7-2,TGTGCCAGCAGCTTAGGAAGGAACACCATATATTTT,CASSLGRNTIYF
TRBJ2-5,TRBD2,NA,TRBV5-4,TGTGCCAGCAGCTTGGGCCTAGCGGGGGGTAAAGAAGAGACCCAGTACTTC,CASSLGLAGGKEETQYF
TRBJ1-2,NA,NA,TRBV5-5,TGTGCCAGCAGCTTGTCCACCGGAGCCCGCTATGGCTACACCTTC,CASSLSTGARYGYTF